The 5 T cell receptor beta chains in this list originate from one sample, sequenced in a study of blood T cell repertoires in COVID-19. TCRdb's table, derived via immunoSEQ multiplex PCR, lists solely in-frame clones and lacks some. The sample yields around 220,000 clones, approximately 80% seen once. Input material: peripheral blood. The receptors stem from an elderly woman with COVID-19, enrolled during active disease.

The rearrangement links TRBV7-9 to TRBJ1-5; D is ambiguous. The CDR3 is 13 residues long. Trimming took 2 bases from V and 1 from J, leaving 3 bases between them. The germline gives CDR1 SEHNR, CDR2 FQNEAQ (reference sequence). Here the CDR3 reads CASSLQSNQPQHF. In DNA, the CDR3 is TGTGCCAGCAGCTTACAGAGCAATCAGCCCCAGCATTTT.

The chain combines TRBV28 with TRBJ1-1; 7 bases map to TRBD1. Germline loops: CDR1 MDHEN, CDR2 SYDVKM. The CDR3 runs to 16 residues. V lost 3 bases, J lost 1 base, and 8 bases stayed unmatched. CDR3 region: CASSFAAGQQNTEAFF. For the CDR3, the DNA is TGTGCCAGCAGTTTTGCGGCGGGACAGCAGAACACTGAAGCTTTCTTT.

This clone was counted a few times. The same CDR3 also results from other DNA sequences found in this sample. The chain is built from TRBV5-1 and TRBJ1-4; unclear D gene. CDR3 length: 14 amino acids. Trimming left V 7 bases short and J 0 bases short, with 10 bases between. Germline values: CDR1 SGHRS, CDR2 YFSETQ. The CDR3 sequence is CASSSGATNEKLFF. CDR3 in DNA: TGCGCCAGCTCCTCCGGTGCAACTAATGAAAAACTGTTTTTT.

The chain employs TRBV2 and TRBJ1-6, with D unresolved. This CDR3 region has 16 residues. Trimming removed 2 bases at V and 7 bases at J, with 15 bases between. CDR1 is SNHLY, CDR2 FYNNEI, per germline. The CDR3 reads CASSEIGRGGNSPLHF. CDR3 in DNA: TGTGCCAGCAGTGAAATAGGCAGAGGAGGCAATTCACCCCTCCACTTT. The full variable domain, rest sourced from reference TRBV2 and TRBJ1-6, is EPEVTQTPSHQVTQMGQEVILRCVPISNHLYFYWYRQILGQKVEFLVSFYNNEISEKSEIFDDQFSVERPDGSNFTLKIRSTKLEDSAMYFCASSEIGRGGNSPLHFGNGTRLTVT.

CDR3 nucleotides: TGTGCCAGCAGCCCACGGACTAGCGGGAGGATTGAGCAGTTCTTC. It translates to CASSPRTSGRIEQFF. The J gene is TRBJ2-1, the V gene TRBV6-5; 14 bases line up with TRBD2. The germline V gene has CDR1 MNHEY and CDR2 SVGAGI. The CDR3 sequence is 15 residues long. The junction had 7 bases not matched to a gene; V was cut back by 6 bases and J by 9 bases.